The next 16 T cell receptor beta chains were all read from a single sample in a study of spatial heterogeneity in lung cancer. TCRdb passed the 5' RACE reads through MiXCR, listing each CDR3 protein once. The table records roughly 80,000 distinct CDR3 sequences, roughly 8% of them present only once. Described time point: sample taken at primary tumor resection. This specimen was PBMCs, taken at surgery. These receptors came from a male donor with early-stage non-small cell lung cancer.

This clonotype was seen only a few times. The rearrangement links TRBV27 to TRBJ2-3; possibly TRBD1 for D (5 bases). CDR1 MNHEY and CDR2 SMNVEV come from the germline V gene (reference sequence). This CDR3 region has 15 residues. Trimming cost V 2 bases and J 3 bases, with 12 bases left between them. CDR3 amino acids: CASSLMGLRTDTQYF. CDR3 coding DNA: TGTGCCAGCAGTTTAATGGGGCTCCGTACAGATACGCAGTATTTT.

This clonotype was detected only a few times. For the CDR3, the DNA is TGTGCCAGCTCACCCCTGAAGTCCCTTTCCACAGATACGCAGTATTTT. Translated: CASSPLKSLSTDTQYF. The chain combines TRBV18 with TRBJ2-3; D not resolved. Germline V gives CDR1 KGHSH, CDR2 LQKENI. CDR3 length: 16 amino acids. Trimming removed 3 bases from V and 2 bases from J, with 15 bases in between.

This clonotype was seen repeatedly, ten times or more. The chain joins TRBV20-1 to TRBJ2-7; possibly TRBD2 for D (5 bases). The germline gives CDR1 DFQATT, CDR2 SNEGSKA (reference sequence). CDR3 length: 13 amino acids. V shed 6 bases and J shed 2 bases, with 14 bases lying between them. CDR3 DNA sequence: TGCAGTGCCAGGCCCGGGCGGGCCTACGAGCAGTACTTC. It yields the protein CSARPGRAYEQYF.

This clonotype is medium-sized within its sample. The J gene is TRBJ2-3, the V gene TRBV29-1; tentatively, D is TRBD1 (6 bases). This CDR3 has 13 amino acids. Germline CDR1 reads SQVTM; CDR2 reads ANQGSEA. Between the trimmed V and J ends, which lost 4 bases and 5 bases, there was a span of 13 bases. This CDR3 is CSVVGQGRDTQYF. CDR3 sequence (DNA): TGCAGCGTTGTTGGCCAGGGGAGAGATACGCAGTATTTT.

V usage is TRBV2 and J usage is TRBJ1-6, with unresolved D. Trimming removed 0 bases at V and 9 bases at J, with 9 bases between. Germline V gives CDR1 SNHLY, CDR2 FYNNEI. The CDR3 runs to 14 residues. The CDR3 region has the DNA TGTGCCAGCAGTGAAGCGAGGCGGATTTCACCCCTCCACTTT. It specifies CASSEARRISPLHF.

This clonotype appeared many times. The V call is TRBV29-1, the J call TRBJ1-1; D gene ambiguous. V was cut by 4 bases and J by 2 bases, with 8 bases left in between. The CDR3 contains 12 residues. CDR1 is SQVTM, CDR2 ANQGSEA, per germline. The CDR3 spells CSVVAGNTEAFF. The DNA of the CDR3 is TGCAGCGTTGTCGCCGGTAACACTGAAGCTTTCTTT.

This clonotype occurred many times. The V call is TRBV5-1, the J call TRBJ2-7, with 9 positions matching TRBD1. V was clipped by 4 bases and J by 7 bases; unmatched bases: 9. The CDR3 consists of 14 residues. The germline gives CDR1 SGHRS, CDR2 YFSETQ. CDR3 sequence reads: CASSQAGQGWEQYF. The CDR3 bases are TGCGCCAGCAGCCAGGCCGGACAGGGGTGGGAGCAGTACTTC.

There are many counts of this clonotype. The rearrangement joins TRBV5-1 to TRBJ1-2, with D unclear. There are 15 residues in the CDR3. Germline CDR1 is SGHRS and CDR2 is YFSETQ. With 4 bases removed from V and 8 bases from J, the gap between germline ends came to 21 bases. CDR3 DNA: TGCGCCAGCAGCCCGCGGACCGCCGGTTTCGGAGGCTACACCTTC. Its protein is CASSPRTAGFGGYTF.

The chain is built from TRBV12-3 or TRBV12-4 and TRBJ2-2, with 7 bases identical to TRBD2. The CDR3 runs 14 residues. After removal of 2 bases from V and 6 bases from J, the junction contained 3 bases not matched to a gene. CDR3 protein: CASSLNSGAGELFF. CDR3 coding DNA: TGTGCCAGCAGTTTAAACAGCGGGGCCGGGGAGCTGTTTTTT.

The chain joins TRBV12-5 to TRBJ1-4; tentatively, D is TRBD1 (6 bases). This CDR3 region has 13 residues. CDR1 is LGHNT and CDR2 is FRNRAP in the germline V gene. The germline V and J ends were trimmed by 6 bases and 4 bases, with 9 bases remaining between them. The chain's CDR3 is CASGGQFNEKLFF. The CDR3 bases are TGTGCTAGTGGCGGACAGTTTAATGAAAAACTGTTTTTT.

This clonotype was detected a few times. The chain recombines TRBV29-1 with TRBJ2-2; TRBD1 is a possible D gene (6 bases). V lost 5 bases to trimming and J lost 4 bases, with 11 bases between them. The CDR3 is 13 residues long. Germline V gene sequence: CDR1 SQVTM, CDR2 ANQGSEA. CDR3 nucleotide sequence: TGCAGCGTTCAGGGGCCCCGCACCGGGGAGCTGTTTTTT. This encodes CSVQGPRTGELFF.

The V and J genes are TRBV6-1 and TRBJ2-4; D tentatively fits TRBD1 or TRBD2 (5 bases each). From germline, CDR1 is MNHNS and CDR2 SASEGT. The CDR3 totals 14 residues. V was cut by 4 bases and J by 0 bases, with 7 bases left in between. The CDR3 protein is CASSGGTAKNIQYF. The CDR3 DNA reads TGTGCCAGCAGTGGGGGGACAGCCAAAAACATTCAGTACTTC.

This clonotype was seen repeatedly, ten times or more. V gene TRBV5-1 combines with J gene TRBJ2-1; D remains unclear. V was clipped by 4 bases and J by 0 bases, with 11 bases between them. Germline CDR1 is SGHRS and CDR2 is YFSETQ. The CDR3 covers 15 residues. The CDR3 DNA follows: TGCGCCAGCAGCCTTATCCCCAGCTCCTACAATGAGCAGTTCTTC. It specifies CASSLIPSSYNEQFF.

This clonotype turned up a few times. This chain joins TRBV6-5 and TRBJ1-1; D call uncertain. Germline CDR1 is MNHEY and CDR2 is SVGAGI. V lost 7 bases to trimming and J lost 3 bases, with 15 bases between them. CDR3 length: 14 amino acids. The CDR3 here is CASTPRTEYTEAFF. The CDR3 DNA reads TGTGCCAGCACCCCACGCACGGAATACACTGAAGCTTTCTTT.

The V call is TRBV4-1, the J call TRBJ2-1; no definite D call. V lost 0 bases, J lost 1 base, and 13 bases lay in between. The length of the CDR3 is 17 residues. The germline CDR1 and CDR2 sequences are MGHRA and YSYEKL. The CDR3 DNA reads as TGCGCCAGCAGCCAAGATTTGGGCTGGAATTCCTACAATGAGCAGTTCTTC. This encodes CASSQDLGWNSYNEQFF.

This clonotype appeared many times. The rearrangement joins TRBV6-5 to TRBJ1-5; the D is unclear. V lost 2 bases, J lost 6 bases, and 11 bases lay in between. CDR1 and CDR2 (germline): MNHEY, SVGAGI. The CDR3 has 14 residues. The CDR3 nucleotides are TGTGCCAGCAGTTACGACGGAGGAAGTCAGCCCCAGCATTTT. Encoded protein: CASSYDGGSQPQHF.